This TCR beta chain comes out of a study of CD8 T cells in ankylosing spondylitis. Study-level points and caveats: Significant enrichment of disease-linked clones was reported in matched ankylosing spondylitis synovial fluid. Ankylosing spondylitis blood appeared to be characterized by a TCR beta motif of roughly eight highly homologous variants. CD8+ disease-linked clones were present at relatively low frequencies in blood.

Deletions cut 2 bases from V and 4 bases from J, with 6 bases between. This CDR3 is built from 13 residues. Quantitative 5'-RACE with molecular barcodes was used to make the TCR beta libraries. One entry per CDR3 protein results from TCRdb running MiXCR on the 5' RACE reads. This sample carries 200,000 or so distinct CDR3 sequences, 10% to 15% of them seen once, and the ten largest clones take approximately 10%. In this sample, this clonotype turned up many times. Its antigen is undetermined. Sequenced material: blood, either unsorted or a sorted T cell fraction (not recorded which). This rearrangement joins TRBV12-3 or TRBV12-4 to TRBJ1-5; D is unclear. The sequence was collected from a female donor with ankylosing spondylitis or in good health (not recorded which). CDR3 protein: CASSLSENQPQHF. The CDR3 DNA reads TGTGCCAGCAGTTTATCGGAGAATCAGCCCCAGCATTTT.